This TCR beta chain originates from a study of blood T cell repertoires in COVID-19. V was pared by 0 bases and J by 8 bases, with 21 bases between. The CDR3 spans 17 residues. The germline V gene encodes CDR1 SGHTA and CDR2 FQGNSA. Participant-given clinical history determined each cohort assignment. For recovered donors of Cohort 3, there were two negative PCRs, clearance, or symptom resolution. The authors' processing: Estimated nucleated cell counts came from reference gene primer amplification. Only in-frame clones appear in the TCRdb table, and some are missing; sequencing was by immunoSEQ multiplex PCR. V, J and clone size reflect that table, while D and trimming were determined from the DNA. The top ten hold around 0.92% of the sample, which has around 290,000 clones, approximately 85% seen once.

The clonotype originates from a woman aged 25 to 39 who had recovered from COVID-19. The sample was PBMCs or T cells enriched from blood (not recorded which). The V call is TRBV7-2, the J call TRBJ2-3; D is perhaps TRBD2 (7 bases). Here the CDR3 DNA reads TGTGCCAGCAGCTTAGCTCTTCCGGGGGGCGCGGCGGGTACGCAGTATTTT. Amino acids: CASSLALPGGAAGTQYF.